This T cell receptor (beta chain) was obtained from a study of blood T cell repertoires in COVID-19. The CDR3 is 16 residues long. Germline assignment: CDR1 SGHAT and CDR2 FQDESV (reference sequence). V was cut by 2 bases and J by 3 bases, with 14 bases left in between. The protocol was immunoSEQ multiplex PCR, while the TCRdb copy is restricted to in-frame clones and leaves out a portion. The table records 35,000 to 40,000 clones, around 84% of them present only once. This clone has only one observation. The specimen was peripheral blood. The source of this sequence is a human donor in a cohort sampled during active COVID-19. The chain links TRBV11-1 to TRBJ2-4; TRBD2 might be the D (6 bases). The CDR3 is CASSLLSIGGKNIQYF. CDR3 bases: TGTGCCAGCAGCTTATTGTCCATCGGGGGCAAAAACATTCAGTACTTC.